The entry below describes one T cell receptor beta chain. Antigen unknown. Here immunoSEQ multiplex PCR was the method, and the copy in TCRdb shows in-frame clones only, minus some. The data show about 130,000 clones, with around 90% seen just once and roughly 0.19% held by the top ten. The sample is drawn from a study of graft-versus-host responses after intestinal transplantation. Background on the study: Each transplant was multivisceral, liver-intestinal, or isolated intestinal.

Study-wide results and limits: Recipient marrow harbored GvH clones, some of which surfaced first in ileum or blood.

V trimming: 4 bases; J trimming: 7 bases; junction bases outside the gene matches: 6. This CDR3 region has 15 residues. The germline V gene encodes CDR1 SGDLS and CDR2 YYNGEE. Source: unstimulated CD4+ T cells sorted from spleen or lymph node cells, taken before intestinal transplant. The J gene is TRBJ2-1, the V gene TRBV9; TRBD2 aligns across 12 bases. The clonotype originates from a human donor who received an intestinal transplant. In DNA, the CDR3 is TGTGCCAGCAGCCCCCGACTAGCGGGAGAGAATGAGCAGTTCTTC. It specifies CASSPRLAGENEQFF.